The text below deals with one T cell receptor beta chain. Next came a second PCR, run for roughly 7 to 12 cycles, which used a sample-barcoded 5' primer along with a J-beta primer mix. Each CDR3 protein gets one entry after TCRdb re-called the 5' RACE reads with MiXCR. Of approximately 800,000 distinct CDR3 sequences in the sample, roughly 24% are singletons; the top ten hold about 2.9%. The sample comes from a study of blood T cells in healthy people across ages. V shed 6 bases, J shed 6 bases, and the junction held 10 bases outside the gene matches. The CDR3 has 15 amino acids. This sample was also put to use in a study of T cells of mothers and their children.

This sequence was found in a boy aged 5-17 years in good health. V usage is TRBV12-3 or TRBV12-4 and J usage is TRBJ2-3; TRBD2 aligns across 9 bases. Sequencing input: blood. This CDR3 is CASSVSGGLPDTQYF. In DNA form, the CDR3 reads TGTGCCAGCAGCGTTAGCGGGGGTCTCCCGGATACGCAGTATTTT.